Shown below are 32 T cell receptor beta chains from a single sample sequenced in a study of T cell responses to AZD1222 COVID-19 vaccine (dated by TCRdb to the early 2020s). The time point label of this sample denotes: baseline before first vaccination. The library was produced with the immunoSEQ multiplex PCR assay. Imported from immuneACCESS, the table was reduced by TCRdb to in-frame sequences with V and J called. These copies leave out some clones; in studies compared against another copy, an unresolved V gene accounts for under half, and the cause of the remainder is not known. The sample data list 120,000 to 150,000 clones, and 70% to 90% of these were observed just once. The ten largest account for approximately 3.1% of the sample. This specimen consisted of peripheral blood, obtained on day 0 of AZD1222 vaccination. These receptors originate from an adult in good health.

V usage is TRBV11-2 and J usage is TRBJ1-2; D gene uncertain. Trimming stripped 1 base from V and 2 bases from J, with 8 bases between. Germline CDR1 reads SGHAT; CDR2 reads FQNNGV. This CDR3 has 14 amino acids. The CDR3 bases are TGTGCCAGCAGCTTAGCGGGGTTAAACTATGGCTACACCTTC. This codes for CASSLAGLNYGYTF.

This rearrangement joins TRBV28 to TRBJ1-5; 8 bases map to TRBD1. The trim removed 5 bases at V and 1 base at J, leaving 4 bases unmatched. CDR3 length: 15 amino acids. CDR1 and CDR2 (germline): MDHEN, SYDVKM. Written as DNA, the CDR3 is TGTGCCAGCAGTGTCAGGGGGCTGAGCAATCAGCCCCAGCATTTT. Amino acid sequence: CASSVRGLSNQPQHF.

The CDR3, as DNA: TGTGCCAGCAGCCGTCTTGGGAGCACAGATACGCAGTATTTT. Protein sequence: CASSRLGSTDTQYF. The V gene is TRBV3-1 (or the pseudogene TRBV3-2), the J gene TRBJ2-3; no clear D gene. Germline CDR1 LGHDT, CDR2 YNNKEL (reference sequence). V lost 4 bases to trimming and J lost 0 bases, with 8 bases between them. The CDR3 spans 14 residues.

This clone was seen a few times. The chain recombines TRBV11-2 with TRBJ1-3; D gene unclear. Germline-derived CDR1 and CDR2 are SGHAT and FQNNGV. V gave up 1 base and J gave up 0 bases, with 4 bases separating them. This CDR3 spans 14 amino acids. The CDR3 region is CASSLVASGNTIYF. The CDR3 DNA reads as TGTGCCAGCAGCTTAGTCGCCTCTGGAAACACCATATATTTT.

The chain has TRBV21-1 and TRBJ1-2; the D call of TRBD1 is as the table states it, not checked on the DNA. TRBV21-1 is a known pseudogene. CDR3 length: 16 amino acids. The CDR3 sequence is CASSSQNRPGLIGYTF. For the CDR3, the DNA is TGTGCCAGCAGCAGTCAGAACAGGCCCGGGCTCATAGGCTACACCTTC.

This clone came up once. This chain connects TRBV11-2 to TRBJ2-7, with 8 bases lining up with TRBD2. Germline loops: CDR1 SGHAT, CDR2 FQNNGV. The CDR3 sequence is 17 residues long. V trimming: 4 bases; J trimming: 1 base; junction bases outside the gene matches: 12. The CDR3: CASSSHPVAGSSYEQYF. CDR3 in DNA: TGTGCCAGCAGCTCCCATCCGGTAGCGGGAAGTTCCTACGAGCAGTACTTC.

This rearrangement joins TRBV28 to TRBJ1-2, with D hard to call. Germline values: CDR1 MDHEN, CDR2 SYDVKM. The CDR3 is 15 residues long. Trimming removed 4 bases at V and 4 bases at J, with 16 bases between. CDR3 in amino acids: CASSSLQSSRYGYTF. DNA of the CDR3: TGTGCCAGCAGTTCTCTACAGTCGAGCCGCTATGGCTACACCTTC.

For the CDR3, the DNA is TGTGCCAGCAGTTACTCGATAGGGTATACGCAGTATTTT. Its protein is CASSYSIGYTQYF. V is TRBV6-5 and J is TRBJ2-3; D gene ambiguous. Deletions cut 0 bases from V and 7 bases from J, with 8 bases between. This CDR3 has 13 amino acids. The germline V gene has CDR1 MNHEY and CDR2 SVGAGI.

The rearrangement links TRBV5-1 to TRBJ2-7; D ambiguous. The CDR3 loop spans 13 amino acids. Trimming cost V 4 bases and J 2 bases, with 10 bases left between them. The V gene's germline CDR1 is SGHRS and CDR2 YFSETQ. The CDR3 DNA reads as TGCGCCAGCAGCCCCGGGCCTACCTACGAGCAGTACTTC. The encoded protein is CASSPGPTYEQYF. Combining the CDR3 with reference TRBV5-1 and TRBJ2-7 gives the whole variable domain KAGVTQTPRYLIKTRGQQVTLSCSPISGHRSVSWYQQTPGQGLQFLFEYFSETQRNKGNFPGRFSGRQFSNSRSEMNVSTLELGDSALYLCASSPGPTYEQYFGPGTRLTVT.

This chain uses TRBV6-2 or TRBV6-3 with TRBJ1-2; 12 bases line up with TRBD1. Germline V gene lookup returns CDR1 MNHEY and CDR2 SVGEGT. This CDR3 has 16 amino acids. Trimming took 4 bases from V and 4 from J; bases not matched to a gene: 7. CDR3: CASSWKGQGAGYGYTF. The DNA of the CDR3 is TGTGCCAGCAGTTGGAAGGGACAGGGGGCCGGCTATGGCTACACCTTC.

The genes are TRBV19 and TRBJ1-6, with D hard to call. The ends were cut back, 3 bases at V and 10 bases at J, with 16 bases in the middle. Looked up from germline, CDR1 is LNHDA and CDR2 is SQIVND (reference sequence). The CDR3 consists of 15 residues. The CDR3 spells CASSISLAAGSPLHF. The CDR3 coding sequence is TGTGCCAGTAGTATCAGTTTAGCTGCTGGGTCACCCCTCCACTTT. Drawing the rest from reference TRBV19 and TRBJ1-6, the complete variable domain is DGGITQSPKYLFRKEGQNVTLSCEQNLNHDAMYWYRQDPGQGLRLIYYSQIVNDFQKGDIAEGYSVSREKKESFPLTVTSAQKNPTAFYLCASSISLAAGSPLHFGNGTRLTVT.

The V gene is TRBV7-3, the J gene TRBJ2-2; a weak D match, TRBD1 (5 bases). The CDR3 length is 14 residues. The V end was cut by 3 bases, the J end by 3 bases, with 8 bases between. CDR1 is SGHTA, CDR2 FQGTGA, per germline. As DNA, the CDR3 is TGTGCCAGCAGCTTGGGCAGGGACACCGGGGAGCTGTTTTTT. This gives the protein CASSLGRDTGELFF.

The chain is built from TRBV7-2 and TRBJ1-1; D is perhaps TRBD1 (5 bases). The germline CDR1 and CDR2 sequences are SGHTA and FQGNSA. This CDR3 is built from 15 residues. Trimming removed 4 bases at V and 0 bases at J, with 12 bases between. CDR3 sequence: CASSSSRAMNTEAFF. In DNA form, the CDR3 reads TGTGCCAGCAGCTCGTCCAGGGCCATGAACACTGAAGCTTTCTTT.

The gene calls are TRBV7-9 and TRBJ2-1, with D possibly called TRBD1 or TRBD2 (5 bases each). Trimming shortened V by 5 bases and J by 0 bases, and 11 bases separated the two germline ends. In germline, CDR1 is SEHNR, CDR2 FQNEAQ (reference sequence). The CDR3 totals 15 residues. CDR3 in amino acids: CASSEGDHSYNEQFF. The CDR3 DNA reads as TGTGCCAGCAGCGAAGGGGACCACTCCTACAATGAGCAGTTCTTC.

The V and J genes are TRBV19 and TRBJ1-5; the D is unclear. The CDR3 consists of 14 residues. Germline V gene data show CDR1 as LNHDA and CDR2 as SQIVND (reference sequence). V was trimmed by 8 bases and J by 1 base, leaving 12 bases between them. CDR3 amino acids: CASSYFDSNQPQHF. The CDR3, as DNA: TGTGCCAGTTCGTACTTTGACAGCAATCAGCCCCAGCATTTT.

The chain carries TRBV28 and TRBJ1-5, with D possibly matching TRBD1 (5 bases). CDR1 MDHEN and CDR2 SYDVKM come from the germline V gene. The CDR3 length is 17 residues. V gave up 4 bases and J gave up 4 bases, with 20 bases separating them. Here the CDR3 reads CASSYRGATRINQPQHF. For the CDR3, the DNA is TGTGCCAGCAGTTACCGTGGGGCAACACGGATAAATCAGCCCCAGCATTTT.

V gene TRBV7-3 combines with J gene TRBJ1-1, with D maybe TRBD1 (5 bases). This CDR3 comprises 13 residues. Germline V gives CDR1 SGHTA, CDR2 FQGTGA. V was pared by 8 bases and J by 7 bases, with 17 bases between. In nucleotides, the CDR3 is TGTGCCAGCCGTCGGACACCCCGGGATGAAGCTTTCTTT. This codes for CASRRTPRDEAFF.

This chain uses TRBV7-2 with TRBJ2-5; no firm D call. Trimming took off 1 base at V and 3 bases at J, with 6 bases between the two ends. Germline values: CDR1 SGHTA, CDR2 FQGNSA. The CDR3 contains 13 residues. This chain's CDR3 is CASSLGTKETQYF. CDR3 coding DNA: TGTGCCAGCAGCTTAGGGACCAAAGAGACCCAGTACTTC.

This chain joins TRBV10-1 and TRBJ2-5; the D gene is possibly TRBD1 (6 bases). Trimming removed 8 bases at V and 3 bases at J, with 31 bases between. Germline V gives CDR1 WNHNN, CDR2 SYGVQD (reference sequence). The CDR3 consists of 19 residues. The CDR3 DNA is TGCGCCAGCCCGGTGGGGTCTTTTCGTGGTTACCGGGACAAAGAGACCCAGTACTTC. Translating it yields CASPVGSFRGYRDKETQYF.

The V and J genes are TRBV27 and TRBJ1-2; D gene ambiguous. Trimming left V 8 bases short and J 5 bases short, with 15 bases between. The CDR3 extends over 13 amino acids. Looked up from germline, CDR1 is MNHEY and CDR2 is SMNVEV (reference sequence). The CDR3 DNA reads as TGTGCCAGCGGGCATAACGAGAGATATGGCTACACCTTC. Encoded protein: CASGHNERYGYTF.

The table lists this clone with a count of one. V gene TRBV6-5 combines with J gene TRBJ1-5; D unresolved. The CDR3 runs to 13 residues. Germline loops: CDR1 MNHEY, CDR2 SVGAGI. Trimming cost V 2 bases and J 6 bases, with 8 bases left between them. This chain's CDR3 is CASSYREGQPQHF. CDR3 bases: TGTGCCAGCAGTTACAGGGAAGGTCAGCCCCAGCATTTT.

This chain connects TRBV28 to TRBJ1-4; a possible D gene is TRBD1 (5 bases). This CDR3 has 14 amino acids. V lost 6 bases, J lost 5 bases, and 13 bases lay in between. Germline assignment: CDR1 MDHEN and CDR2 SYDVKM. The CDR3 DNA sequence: TGTGCCAGCAGCCCCGGAGGGGCCAATGAAAAACTGTTTTTT. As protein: CASSPGGANEKLFF.

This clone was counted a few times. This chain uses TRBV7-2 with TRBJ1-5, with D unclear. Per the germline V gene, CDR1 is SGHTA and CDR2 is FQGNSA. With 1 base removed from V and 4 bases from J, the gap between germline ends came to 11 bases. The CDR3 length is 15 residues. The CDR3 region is CASSLDVSGNQPQHF. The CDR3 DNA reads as TGTGCCAGCAGCTTAGATGTTTCGGGGAATCAGCCCCAGCATTTT.

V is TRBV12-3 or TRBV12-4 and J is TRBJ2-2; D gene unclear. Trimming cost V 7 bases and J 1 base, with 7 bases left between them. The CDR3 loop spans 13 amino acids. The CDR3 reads CASTPQNTGELFF. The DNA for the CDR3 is TGTGCCAGCACTCCACAGAACACCGGGGAGCTGTTTTTT.

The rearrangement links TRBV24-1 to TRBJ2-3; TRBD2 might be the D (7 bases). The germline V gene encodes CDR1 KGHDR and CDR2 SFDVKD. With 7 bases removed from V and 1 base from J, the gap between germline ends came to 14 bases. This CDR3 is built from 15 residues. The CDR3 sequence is CATSRGGVGTDTQYF. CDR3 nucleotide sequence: TGTGCCACCAGCCGAGGGGGGGTCGGCACAGATACGCAGTATTTT.

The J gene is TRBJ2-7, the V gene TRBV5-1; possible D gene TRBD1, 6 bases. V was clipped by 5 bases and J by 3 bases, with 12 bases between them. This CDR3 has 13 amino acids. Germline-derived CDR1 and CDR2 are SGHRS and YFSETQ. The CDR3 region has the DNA TGCGCCAGCAGTCAGGGGTTAGGCTACGAGCAGTACTTC. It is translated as CASSQGLGYEQYF.

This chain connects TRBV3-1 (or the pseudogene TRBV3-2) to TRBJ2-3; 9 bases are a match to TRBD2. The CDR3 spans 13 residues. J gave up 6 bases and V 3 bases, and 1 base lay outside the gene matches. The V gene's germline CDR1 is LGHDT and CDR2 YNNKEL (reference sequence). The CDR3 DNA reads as TGTGCCAGCAGCCAGCTAGCGGGGGATACGCAGTATTTT. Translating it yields CASSQLAGDTQYF.

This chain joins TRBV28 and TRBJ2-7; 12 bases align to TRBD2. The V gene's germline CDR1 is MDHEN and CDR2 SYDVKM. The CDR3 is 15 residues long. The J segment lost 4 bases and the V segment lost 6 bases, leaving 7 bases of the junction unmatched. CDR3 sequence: CASRLRLAGAYEQYF. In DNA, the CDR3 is TGTGCCAGCAGATTGAGACTAGCGGGAGCGTACGAGCAGTACTTC.

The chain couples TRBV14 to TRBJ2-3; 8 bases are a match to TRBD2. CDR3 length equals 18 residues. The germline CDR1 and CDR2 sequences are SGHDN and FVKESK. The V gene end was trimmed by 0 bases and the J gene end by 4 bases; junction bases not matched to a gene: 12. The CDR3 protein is CASSQEPGLAFSPDTQYF. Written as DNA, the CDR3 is TGTGCCAGCAGCCAAGAACCCGGACTAGCTTTTTCCCCAGATACGCAGTATTTT. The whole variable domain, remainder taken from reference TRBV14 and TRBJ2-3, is EAGVTQFPSHSVIEKGQTVTLRCDPISGHDNLYWYRRVMGKEIKFLLHFVKESKQDESGMPNNRFLAERTGGTYSTLKVQPAELEDSGVYFCASSQEPGLAFSPDTQYFGPGTRLTVL.

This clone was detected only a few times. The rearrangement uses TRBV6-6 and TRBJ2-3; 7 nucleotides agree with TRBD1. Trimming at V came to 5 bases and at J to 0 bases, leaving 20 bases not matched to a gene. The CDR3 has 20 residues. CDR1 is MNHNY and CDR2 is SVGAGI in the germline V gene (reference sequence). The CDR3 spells CASSPRRQGVRTASTDTQYF. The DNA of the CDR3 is TGTGCCAGCAGTCCCAGGAGACAGGGAGTCCGAACCGCTAGCACAGATACGCAGTATTTT.

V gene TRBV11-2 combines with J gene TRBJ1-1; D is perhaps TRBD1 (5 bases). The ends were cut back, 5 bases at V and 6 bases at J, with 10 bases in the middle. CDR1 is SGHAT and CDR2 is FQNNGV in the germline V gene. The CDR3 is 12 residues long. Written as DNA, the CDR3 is TGTGCCAGCAGCCCAGTGGGGGCTGAAGCTTTCTTT. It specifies CASSPVGAEAFF.

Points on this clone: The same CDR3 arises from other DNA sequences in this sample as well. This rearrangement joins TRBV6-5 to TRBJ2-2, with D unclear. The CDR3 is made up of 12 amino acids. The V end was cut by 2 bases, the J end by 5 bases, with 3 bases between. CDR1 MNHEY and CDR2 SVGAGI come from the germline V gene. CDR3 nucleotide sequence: TGTGCCAGCAGTTACGGGACCGGGGAGCTGTTTTTT. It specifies CASSYGTGELFF.